These T cell receptor beta chains were read from a single sample in a study of Ad26.COV2.S vaccination and SARS-CoV-2 variants. Repertoires were generated with immunoSEQ multiplex PCR, while TCRdb's copy carries only in-frame clones and drops some. In the table there are approximately 460,000 clones, around 89% of which are singletons. The sequencing here drew on peripheral blood, taken in a trial of Ad26.COV2.S vaccine versus placebo. The receptors shown here come from a person aged 18-60 years who received the Ad26.COV2.S COVID-19 vaccine or a placebo. Each CDR3 is given with its conserved first and last residue. D genes are given only for firm matches. Clone size, where shown, is once, few, many, or a class for clones that have expanded.

j_call v_call d_call clone_size cdr3_aa cdr3_nt
TRBJ2-5 TRBV18 TRBD2 . CASSPTLAGAYQETQYF TGTGCCAGCTCACCGACCCTAGCGGGTGCGTACCAAGAGACCCAGTACTTC
TRBJ1-3 TRBV18 . . CASSFLSGPKGNTIYF TGTGCCAGCTCATTTCTTTCAGGGCCTAAAGGAAACACCATATATTTT
TRBJ1-5 TRBV28 . few CASSQSGDGNQPQHF TGTGCCAGCAGCCAATCAGGGGACGGCAATCAGCCCCAGCATTTT
TRBJ2-7 TRBV28 . . CASSPSVRQTLSF TGTGCCAGCAGTCCTAGCGTCCGACAGACCCTCTCCTTC
TRBJ1-3 TRBV28 . . CASSTRAFSGNTIYF TGTGCCAGCAGTACCAGGGCATTCTCTGGAAACACCATATATTTT
TRBJ1-2 TRBV2 . . CASSVVLWGSWNGYTF TGTGCCAGCAGTGTTGTTTTGTGGGGTTCTTGGAATGGCTACACCTTC
TRBJ1-4 TRBV18 . once CASSPARNLKGNEKLFF TGTGCCAGCTCACCGGCTAGGAATCTCAAGGGAAATGAAAAACTGTTTTTT
TRBJ2-7 TRBV28 TRBD1 . CASRPTGQGKWEQYF TGTGCCAGCAGGCCGACCGGACAGGGGAAGTGGGAGCAGTACTTC
TRBJ1-2 TRBV7-9 . . CASSLAGNNNYGYTF TGTGCCAGCAGCTTAGCTGGGAATAATAACTATGGCTACACCTTC
TRBJ1-3 TRBV28 TRBD1 . CASSLSQGSRDTIYF TGTGCCAGCAGTTTATCACAGGGGAGTAGGGACACCATATATTTT
TRBJ2-5 TRBV29-1 . . CSVMMETQYF TGCAGCGTAATGATGGAGACCCAGTACTTC
TRBJ1-3 TRBV10-2 TRBD1 . CASSPTFDRVGNTIYF TGCGCCAGCAGCCCTACATTCGACAGGGTAGGAAACACCATATATTTT
TRBJ2-7 TRBV5-6 TRBD1 . CASSLGAGTGYSYEQYF TGTGCCAGCAGCTTAGGTGCCGGGACAGGCTACTCCTACGAGCAGTACTTC
TRBJ1-6 TRBV6-5 TRBD1 . CASSRDRSKSPLHF TGTGCCAGCAGCAGGGACAGGTCGAAATCACCCCTCCACTTT
TRBJ1-2 TRBV19 TRBD1 . CASSMGTAFVLTF TGTGCCAGTAGTATGGGGACAGCTTTCGTTCTCACCTTC
TRBJ1-1 TRBV5-1 . . CASSLRGTRGMNTEAFF TGCGCCAGCAGTCTGCGTGGGACCAGGGGCATGAACACTGAAGCTTTCTTT
TRBJ2-2 TRBV6-5 TRBD1 . CASSGGSTGELFF TGTGCCAGCTCAGGGGGCTCCACCGGGGAGCTGTTTTTT
TRBJ1-2 TRBV24-1 . . CATSEQDRPGNYGYTF TGTGCCACCAGTGAACAGGACAGACCAGGTAACTATGGCTACACCTTC
TRBJ1-1 TRBV6-6 . once CASSRSLEAEAFF TGTGCCAGCAGTCGATCCCTCGAGGCTGAAGCTTTCTTT
TRBJ1-2 TRBV28 . few CASRTTTGAYGYTF TGTGCCAGCAGAACTACGACAGGCGCGTATGGCTACACCTTC
TRBJ2-6 TRBV18 . . CASSPPGSGANVLTF TGTGCCAGCTCACCACCGGGCTCTGGGGCCAACGTCCTGACTTTC
TRBJ2-6 TRBV3-1/TRBV3-2 . . CASSQEWLAGSGANVLTF TGTGCCAGCAGCCAAGAATGGCTAGCAGGGTCTGGGGCCAACGTCCTGACTTTC
TRBJ1-2 TRBV5-1 . . CASRPGLSYGYTF TGCGCCAGCAGGCCAGGTTTATCCTATGGCTACACCTTC
TRBJ2-1 TRBV7-9 . . CASSLNPGNEQFF TGTGCCAGCAGTCTCAACCCTGGCAATGAGCAGTTCTTC
TRBJ1-4 TRBV3-1/TRBV3-2 TRBD1 . CASSLRTGNNEKLFF TGTGCCAGCAGCTTACGGACAGGGAATAATGAAAAACTGTTTTTT
TRBJ2-3 TRBV24-1 . . CATSDPVGTQYF TGTGCCACCAGTGACCCTGTAGGTACGCAGTATTTT
TRBJ2-1 TRBV7-9 . . CASSLDGAPYNEQFF TGTGCCAGCAGCTTAGACGGGGCTCCCTACAATGAGCAGTTCTTC
TRBJ2-2 TRBV18 TRBD1 . CASSTLRDRGIAGELFF TGTGCCAGCTCCACATTAAGGGACAGGGGTATCGCCGGGGAGCTGTTTTTT
TRBJ2-7 TRBV20-1 . . CSARGNYEQYF TGCAGTGCTAGAGGCAACTACGAGCAGTACTTC
TRBJ2-3 TRBV18 . once CASSADTGGLGTQYF TGTGCCAGCTCCGCAGACACGGGGGGCTTGGGTACGCAGTATTTT
TRBJ2-5 TRBV9 TRBD1 . CASSVVDRGGTQYF TGTGCCAGCAGCGTAGTAGACAGGGGGGGGACCCAGTACTTC
TRBJ1-1 TRBV6-5 . once CASSYTGPTNTEAFF TGTGCCAGCAGTTACACGGGACCAACGAACACTGAAGCTTTCTTT